The 2 T cell receptor beta chains below were found in one sample sequenced in a study of beta chain features in type 1 diabetes. Study-wide findings and caveats: Shortening that was moderate but significant affected the TCRB CDR3s of Type 1 diabetes patients in all four CD4+ subsets.

The whole isolated RNA underwent reverse transcription, so sequencing captured expressed TCRB transcripts. Measured with immunoSEQ multiplex PCR; TCRdb has only the in-frame clones, and not every one. The sample contains 310,000 or so clones, over 12% of which appear only once. These TCRs are of unknown antigen specificity. The material sequenced was naive CD4+ T cells from blood. These receptor sequences come from a man aged 18 to 29 with type 1 diabetes.

This clone occurred a few times. The chain combines TRBV19 with TRBJ1-1; 7 positions match TRBD1. The CDR3 contains 13 residues. The ends lost 6 bases at V and 3 bases at J; junction bases unmatched: 4. Per germline, CDR1 LNHDA and CDR2 SQIVND (reference sequence). CDR3 in DNA: TGTGCCAGTAGCAAAGACAGGGACACTGAAGCTTTCTTT. It is translated as CASSKDRDTEAFF.

The chain links TRBV7-9 to TRBJ2-7; the match to TRBD2 covers 13 bases. Germline trimming cut 5 bases from V and 5 bases from J; bases unmatched to any gene: 6. Germline V gives CDR1 SEHNR, CDR2 FQNEAQ (reference sequence). This CDR3 has 15 amino acids. The CDR3 sequence: CASSHGLAGDDEQYF. The CDR3 nucleotides are TGTGCCAGCAGCCACGGACTAGCGGGGGATGACGAGCAGTACTTC.